This T cell receptor beta chain appears in the sequencing data of a study of blood T cell repertoires in COVID-19. Study summary: Acute and convalescent COVID-19 specimens originated in the United States, Italy and Spain. In each case, the material was cDNA or gDNA derived from T cells, B-cell-depleted T cells, or PBMCs.

Original analysis: Reference gene primer amplification yielded estimated nucleated cell counts. Generated by immunoSEQ multiplex PCR, the TCRdb table keeps only in-frame clones and is missing some. That table is the source of V, J and clone size, and D and trimming were worked out from the DNA. The sample lists hundreds of thousands of clones, 75% to 90% occurring once. The sequence was collected from a woman younger than 35 with acute or convalescent COVID-19. Material for sequencing was peripheral blood.

The CDR3 DNA is TGTGCCAGCTCCCGAAGGACAGGGGAGGCGAACTATGGCTACACCTTC. Amino acid sequence: CASSRRTGEANYGYTF. The chain joins TRBV18 to TRBJ1-2; 9 bases line up with TRBD1. The CDR3 loop spans 16 amino acids. J lost 2 bases, V lost 6 bases, and 10 bases had no gene match. Germline CDR1 KGHSH, CDR2 LQKENI.